The 2 T cell receptor beta chains listed next were all sequenced from one sample in a study of shared clonotypes between healthy human individuals. The naive CD8 population came from CD45RO-negative cells selected for CCR7, without terminally differentiated effector memory CD45RA+ cells. Assay used: immunoSEQ multiplex PCR; TCRdb lists only in-frame clones, some missing. The sample comprises more than 2 million clones, about 95% of which are singletons, and 0.9% to 1.3% rests with the top ten. The sequencing input was naive CD8+ T cells sorted from blood. These receptors originate from a man between 18 and 29 years old in good health.

This chain connects TRBV9 to TRBJ2-7; 7 bases match TRBD2. Germline assignment: CDR1 SGDLS and CDR2 YYNGEE. Trimming cost V 0 bases and J 9 bases; bases outside gene matches: 9. CDR3 size: 14 residues. The CDR3: CASSVERDYARQYF. CDR3 DNA: TGTGCCAGCAGCGTAGAAAGGGACTATGCCCGGCAGTACTTC.

The CDR3 loop is CASSLPTGEQFF. The CDR3 nucleotides are TGTGCCAGCAGCCTCCCTACAGGGGAGCAGTTCTTC. The chain recombines TRBV5-6 with TRBJ2-1; possibly TRBD1 for D (6 bases). Trimming cost V 4 bases and J 10 bases, with 12 bases left between them. This CDR3 has 12 amino acids. CDR1 and CDR2 (germline): SGHDT, YYEEEE.